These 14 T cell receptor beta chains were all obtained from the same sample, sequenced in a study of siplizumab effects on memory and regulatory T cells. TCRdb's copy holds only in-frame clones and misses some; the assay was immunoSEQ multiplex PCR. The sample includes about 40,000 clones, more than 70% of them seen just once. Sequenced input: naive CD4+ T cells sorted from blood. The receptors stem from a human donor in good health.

The CDR3 is CASSQGGFSNTGELFF. In DNA form, the CDR3 reads TGCGCCAGCAGCCAAGGAGGCTTCTCGAACACCGGGGAGCTGTTTTTT. The rearrangement links TRBV4-1 to TRBJ2-2; D is unresolved. This CDR3 is 16 amino acids long. CDR1 MGHRA and CDR2 YSYEKL come from the germline V gene. Trimming shortened V by 1 base and J by 0 bases, and 9 bases separated the two germline ends.

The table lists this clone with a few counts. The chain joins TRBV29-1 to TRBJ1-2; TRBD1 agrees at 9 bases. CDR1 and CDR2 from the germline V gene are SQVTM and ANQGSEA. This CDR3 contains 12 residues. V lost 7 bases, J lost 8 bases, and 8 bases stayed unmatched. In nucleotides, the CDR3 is TGCAGCGCAATAGGGACAGGGACCGGCTACACCTTC. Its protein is CSAIGTGTGYTF.

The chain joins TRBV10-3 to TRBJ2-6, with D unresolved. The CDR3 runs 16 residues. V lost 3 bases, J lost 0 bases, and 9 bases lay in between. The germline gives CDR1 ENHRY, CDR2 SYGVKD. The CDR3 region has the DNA TGTGCCATCAGTGAATCTGTTGGCTCTGGGGCCAACGTCCTGACTTTC. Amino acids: CAISESVGSGANVLTF.

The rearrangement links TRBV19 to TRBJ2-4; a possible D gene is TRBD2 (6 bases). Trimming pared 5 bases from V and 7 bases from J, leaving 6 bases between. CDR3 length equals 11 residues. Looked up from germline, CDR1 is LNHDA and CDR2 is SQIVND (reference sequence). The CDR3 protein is CASSGTNIQYF. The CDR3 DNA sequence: TGTGCCAGTAGTGGGACTAACATTCAGTACTTC.

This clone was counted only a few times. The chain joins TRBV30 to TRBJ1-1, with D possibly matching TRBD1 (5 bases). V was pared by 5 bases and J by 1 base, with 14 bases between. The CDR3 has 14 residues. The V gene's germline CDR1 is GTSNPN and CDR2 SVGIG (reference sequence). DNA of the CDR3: TGTGCCTGGGAGGTTAGGGGCACGAACACTGAAGCTTTCTTT. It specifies CAWEVRGTNTEAFF.

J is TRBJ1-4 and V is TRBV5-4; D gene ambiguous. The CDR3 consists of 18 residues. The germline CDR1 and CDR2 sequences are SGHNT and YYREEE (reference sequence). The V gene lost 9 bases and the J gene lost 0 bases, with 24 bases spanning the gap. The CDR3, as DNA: TGTGCCATCCCCCCCGTCGGTAAAATTTTTGCAACTAATGAAAAACTGTTTTTT. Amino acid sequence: CAIPPVGKIFATNEKLFF.

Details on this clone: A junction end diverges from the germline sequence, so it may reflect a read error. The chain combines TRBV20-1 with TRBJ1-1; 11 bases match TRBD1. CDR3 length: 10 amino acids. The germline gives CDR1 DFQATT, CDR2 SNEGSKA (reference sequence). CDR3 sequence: CSALRDRGIF. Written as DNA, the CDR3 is TGCAGTGCCCTCCGGGACAGGGGGATCTTT.

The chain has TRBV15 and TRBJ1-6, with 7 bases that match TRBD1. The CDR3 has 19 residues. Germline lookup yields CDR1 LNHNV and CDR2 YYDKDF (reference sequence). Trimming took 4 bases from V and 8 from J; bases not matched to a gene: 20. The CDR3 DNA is TGTGCCACCAGCAAAACACACAGGGGTAGGGGAGGGGAGTATTCACCCCTCCACTTT. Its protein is CATSKTHRGRGGEYSPLHF.

The CDR3 reads CASSYYWSGANVLTF. CDR3 bases: TGTGCCAGCAGTTATTATTGGTCTGGGGCCAACGTCCTGACTTTC. The V gene is TRBV6-6, the J gene TRBJ2-6; D call uncertain. The V gene's germline CDR1 is MNHNY and CDR2 SVGAGI (reference sequence). This CDR3 contains 15 residues. V lost 3 bases and J lost 1, with 7 bases in between.

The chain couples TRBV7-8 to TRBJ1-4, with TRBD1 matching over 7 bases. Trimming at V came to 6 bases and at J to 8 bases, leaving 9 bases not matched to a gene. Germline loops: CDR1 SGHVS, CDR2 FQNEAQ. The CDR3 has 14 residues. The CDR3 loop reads CASRPRGEGEKLFF. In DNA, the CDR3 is TGTGCCAGCAGACCCAGGGGGGAAGGGGAAAAACTGTTTTTT. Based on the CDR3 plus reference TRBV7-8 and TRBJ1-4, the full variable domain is GAGVSQSPRYKVAKRGQDVALRCDPISGHVSLFWYQQALGQGPEFLTYFQNEAQLDKSGLPSDRFFAERPEGSVSTLKIQRTQQEDSAVYLCASRPRGEGEKLFFGSGTQLSVL.

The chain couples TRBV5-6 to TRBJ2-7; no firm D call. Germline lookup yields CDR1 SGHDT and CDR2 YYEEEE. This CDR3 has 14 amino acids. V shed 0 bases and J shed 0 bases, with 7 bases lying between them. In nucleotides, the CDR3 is TGTGCCAGCAGCTTGGGGCCCGGCTCCTACGAGCAGTACTTC. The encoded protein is CASSLGPGSYEQYF.

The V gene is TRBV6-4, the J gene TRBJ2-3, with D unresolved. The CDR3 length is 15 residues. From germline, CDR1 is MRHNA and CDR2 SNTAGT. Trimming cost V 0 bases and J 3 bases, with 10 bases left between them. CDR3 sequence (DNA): TGTGCCAGCAGTGACTCACACCACAGAACAGATACGCAGTATTTT. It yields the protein CASSDSHHRTDTQYF.

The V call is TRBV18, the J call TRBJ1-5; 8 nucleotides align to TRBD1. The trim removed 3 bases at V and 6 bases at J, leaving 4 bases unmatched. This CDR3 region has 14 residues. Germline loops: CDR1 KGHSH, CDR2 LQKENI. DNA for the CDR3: TGTGCCAGCTCACCCGACAGGGGAACTCAGCCCCAGCATTTT. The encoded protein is CASSPDRGTQPQHF. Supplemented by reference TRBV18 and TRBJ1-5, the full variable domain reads NAGVMQNPRHLVRRRGQEARLRCSPMKGHSHVYWYRQLPEEGLKFMVYLQKENIIDESGMPKERFSAEFPKEGPSILRIQQVVRGDSAAYFCASSPDRGTQPQHFGDGTRLSIL.

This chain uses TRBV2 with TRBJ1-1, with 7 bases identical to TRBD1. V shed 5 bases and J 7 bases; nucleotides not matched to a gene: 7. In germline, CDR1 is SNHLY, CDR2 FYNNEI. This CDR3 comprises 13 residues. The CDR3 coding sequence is TGTGCCAGCAGTCCCAGGGGGGACGGTGAAGCTTTCTTT. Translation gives CASSPRGDGEAFF.